The sequence of this TCR beta chain was determined in a study of OX40 agonist ivuxolimab in advanced cancers. Overall study context: Eligibility rules accepted prior anti-PD-1, anti-PD-L1 or anti-CTLA-4 therapy, and 30% to 40% had some.

J lost 6 bases, V lost 2 bases, and 8 bases had no gene match. This CDR3 region has 14 residues. Germline V lookup: CDR1 GTSNPN, CDR2 SVGIG (reference sequence). Data came from immunoSEQ multiplex PCR; TCRdb stores just in-frame clones and leaves some out. The data hold fewer than 45,000 clones, with roughly 80% observed a single time. Collection of blood occurred at baseline, at cycle 4 day 1, and at cycle 7 day 1. This clone is labeled medium-sized (0.01 to 0.1%). The antigen remains unidentified. The study, taken as a whole, reports: Clones of CD4+ and CD8+ blood T cells grew by week 6 at doses of 0.1 to 3.0 mg/kg.

This receptor was obtained from an adult with an advanced solid tumor such as melanoma, head and neck, liver or kidney cancer. The source was CD4+ or CD8+ T cells sorted from blood, collected in a trial of the OX40 agonist ivuxolimab. This chain connects TRBV30 to TRBJ2-7; 9 bases fit TRBD1. This chain's CDR3 is CAWSSGTGYSEQYF. The CDR3 DNA reads TGTGCCTGGAGTTCCGGGACAGGGTATTCCGAGCAGTACTTC. Together with reference TRBV30 and TRBJ2-7, the CDR3 gives the full variable domain: SQTIHQWPATLVQPVGSPLSLECTVEGTSNPNLYWYRQAAGRGLQLLFYSVGIGQISSEVPQNLSASRPQDRQFILSSKKLLLSDSGFYLCAWSSGTGYSEQYFGPGTRLTVT.